This entry is about one TCR beta chain. Its antigen is as yet unknown. The record originates from a study of cytomegalovirus exposure and HLA in healthy donors. Amplification used 60 Vbeta primers and 13 Jbeta primers. Only in-frame clones appear in the TCRdb table, and some are missing; sequencing was by immunoSEQ multiplex PCR. This sample has around 200,000 clones, with roughly four fifths found just once. General study points: Among TCR sequences, most were rare, though some public TCRs appeared in many donors. Donors belonging to an Asian-associated ancestry cluster reportedly showed fewer N-insertions in productive TCRs than the roughly 670-donor mean, according to what a later analysis found. Presence/absence comparisons presumed near-even sequencing depth among donors. A later analysis found most CMV-associated TCR beta chains apparently HLA-restricted.

Looked up from germline, CDR1 is SGHNT and CDR2 is YENEEA. Trimming at V came to 3 bases and at J to 10 bases, leaving 8 bases not matched to a gene. The CDR3 sequence is 14 residues long. This chain joins TRBV11-3 and TRBJ2-1; TRBD2 matches at 8 bases. Source material: PBMCs. The TCR sequence derives from a man aged 30 to 45 in good health and CMV-seronegative. The CDR3 coding sequence is TGTGCCAGCAGCTTGAGCGGGAGCGGGGGAGAGCAGTTCTTC. It specifies CASSLSGSGGEQFF.